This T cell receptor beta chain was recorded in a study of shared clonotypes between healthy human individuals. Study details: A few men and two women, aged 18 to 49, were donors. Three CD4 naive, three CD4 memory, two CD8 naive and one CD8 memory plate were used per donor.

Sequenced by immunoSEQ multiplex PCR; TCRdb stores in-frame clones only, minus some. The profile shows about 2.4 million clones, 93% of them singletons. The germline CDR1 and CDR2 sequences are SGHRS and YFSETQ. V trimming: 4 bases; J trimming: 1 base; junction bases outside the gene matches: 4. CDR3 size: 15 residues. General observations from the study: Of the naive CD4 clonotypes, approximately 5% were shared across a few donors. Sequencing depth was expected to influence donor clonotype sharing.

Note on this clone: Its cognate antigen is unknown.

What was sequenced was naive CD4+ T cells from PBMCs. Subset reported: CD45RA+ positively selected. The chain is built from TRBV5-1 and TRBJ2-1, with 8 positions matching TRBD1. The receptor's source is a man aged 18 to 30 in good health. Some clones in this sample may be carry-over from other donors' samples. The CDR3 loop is CASSARQGSYNEQFF. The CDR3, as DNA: TGCGCCAGCAGCGCCCGACAGGGGTCCTACAATGAGCAGTTCTTC.